These 15 T cell receptor beta chains came from one sample sequenced in a study of regulatory T cells in long-lasting Graves disease. Sequencing libraries for TCR beta were prepared with iRepertoire HTBI primers and Arm-PCR of CDR3 regions. TCRdb recomputed calls from the multiplex PCR reads with MiXCR, one row per CDR3 protein. Counted here are roughly 320,000 distinct CDR3 sequences, around 17% occurring once; the ten biggest clones make up 25% to 30%. As to time point: newly diagnosed GD, antithyroid drugs for less than 3 months. RNA from PBMCs was the source of the TCR library. The same sample was also used in a study of T cells in Graves' hyperthyroidism and ophthalmopathy.

The starting material was peripheral blood mononuclear cells (PBMCs), obtained at new diagnosis, from a patient treated with antithyroid drugs. The receptors were gathered from a middle-aged man with Graves disease.

The V gene is TRBV12-3 or TRBV12-4, the J gene TRBJ1-4, with D perhaps matching TRBD1 (6 bases). Trimming stripped 6 bases from V and 8 bases from J, with 22 bases between. The CDR3 loop spans 16 amino acids. The CDR3 is CASSPSVGGGREKLFF. The DNA of the CDR3 is TGTGCCAGCAGCCCTTCCGTGGGCGGGGGGCGGGAAAAACTGTTTTTT.

This clonotype was detected only a few times. The chain has TRBV20-1 and TRBJ1-2, with D maybe TRBD1 (6 bases). The CDR3 covers 15 residues. The ends were cut back, 3 bases at V and 5 bases at J, with 19 bases in the middle. Germline-derived CDR1 and CDR2 are DFQATT and SNEGSKA (reference sequence). Written as DNA, the CDR3 is TGCAGTGCTAGGCATGGGGGCACAGGCCTTTATGGCTACACCTTC. It yields the protein CSARHGGTGLYGYTF.

This clonotype was observed a handful of times. The genes are TRBV19 and TRBJ1-5, with a tentative D call TRBD1 (6 bases). Germline V gene lookup returns CDR1 LNHDA and CDR2 SQIVND (reference sequence). CDR3 length: 15 amino acids. Trimming took 7 bases from V and 4 from J, leaving 17 bases between them. The chain's CDR3 is CASNLQGSGNQPQHF. DNA for the CDR3: TGTGCCAGTAACTTACAGGGATCCGGAAATCAGCCCCAGCATTTT. The variable domain in full, completed from reference TRBV19 and TRBJ1-5, reads DGGITQSPKYLFRKEGQNVTLSCEQNLNHDAMYWYRQDPGQGLRLIYYSQIVNDFQKGDIAEGYSVSREKKESFPLTVTSAQKNPTAFYLCASNLQGSGNQPQHFGDGTRLSIL.

The sample holds many counts of this clonotype. The rearrangement joins TRBV3-1 to TRBJ2-5, with 7 bases lining up with TRBD2. From germline, CDR1 is LGHDT and CDR2 YNNKEL (reference sequence). V dropped 0 bases and J dropped 0; count of bases not matched to a gene: 4. The CDR3 is 16 amino acids. The CDR3 bases are TGTGCCAGCAGCCAAGATATTGGGACTAACCAAGAGACCCAGTACTTC. This sequence encodes CASSQDIGTNQETQYF.

The chain joins TRBV3-1 to TRBJ1-1; D not resolved. Germline assignment: CDR1 LGHDT and CDR2 YNNKEL (reference sequence). V lost 0 bases, J lost 10 bases, and 12 bases lay in between. The CDR3 extends over 13 amino acids. CDR3: CASSQEQGLGAFF. In DNA, the CDR3 is TGTGCCAGCAGCCAAGAACAAGGGTTGGGAGCTTTCTTT.

Many counts were recorded for this clonotype. The chain combines TRBV12-3 or TRBV12-4 with TRBJ2-7; maybe TRBD2 (7 bases). V lost 6 bases and J lost 1, with 16 bases in between. The length of the CDR3 is 15 residues. The CDR3 sequence is CASRGGGRGSYEQYF. The CDR3 region has the DNA TGTGCCAGCAGGGGGGGGGGGAGGGGGTCCTACGAGCAGTACTTC.

CDR3 region: CASRGDWVANSPLHF. The DNA for the CDR3 is TGTGCCAGCAGGGGAGACTGGGTAGCCAATTCACCCCTCCACTTT. V gene TRBV6-1 combines with J gene TRBJ1-6, with D unclear. This CDR3 is 15 amino acids long. Trimming left V 6 bases short and J 7 bases short, with 16 bases between. Germline values: CDR1 MNHNS, CDR2 SASEGT.

The sample holds a few counts of this clonotype. The conserved closing phenylalanine or tryptophan is absent in this CDR3, likely reflecting a read error. This chain links TRBV4-2 with TRBJ1-5; weak D call: TRBD1 (5 bases). Looked up from germline, CDR1 is LGHNA and CDR2 is YNFKEQ. This CDR3 contains 16 residues. V lost 0 bases, J lost 2 bases, and 11 bases lay in between. The CDR3, as DNA: TGTGCCAGCAGCCAAGACGGTGGGGGTGGCAATCAGCCCCAGCATCTT. Translating it yields CASSQDGGGGNQPQHL.

In this sample, this clonotype turned up many times. This chain uses TRBV18 with TRBJ2-1; 12 bases are a match to TRBD2. J lost 9 bases, V lost 0 bases, and 6 bases had no gene match. The CDR3 loop spans 16 amino acids. Per the germline V gene, CDR1 is KGHSH and CDR2 is LQKENI. The CDR3 DNA follows: TGTGCCAGCTCACCACCGGTCGCGACTAGCGGGGGTGAGCAGTTCTTC. Translated, it gives CASSPPVATSGGEQFF.

The chain carries TRBV24-1 and TRBJ2-1; D ambiguous. This CDR3 is 16 amino acids long. Germline CDR1 is KGHDR and CDR2 is SFDVKD. V was shortened by 4 bases and J by 0 bases, with 12 bases between the two germline ends. The CDR3 is CATSEPKGSSYNEQFF. DNA of the CDR3: TGTGCCACCAGTGAACCCAAGGGTAGCTCCTACAATGAGCAGTTCTTC.

J is TRBJ2-3 and V is TRBV30; D might be TRBD2 (6 bases). The germline V and J ends were trimmed by 1 base and 8 bases, with 13 bases remaining between them. This CDR3 is 13 amino acids long. In germline, CDR1 is GTSNPN, CDR2 SVGIG (reference sequence). The CDR3, as DNA: TGTGCCTGGAGTGGGACTGGCGGGGCTACGCAGTATTTT. It is translated as CAWSGTGGATQYF.

The CDR3 DNA follows: TGTGCCAGCAGTTACAGGACAGGGGACTATGGCTACACCTTC. This sequence encodes CASSYRTGDYGYTF. This chain connects TRBV6-9 to TRBJ1-2; TRBD1 aligns across 9 bases. V was clipped by 3 bases and J by 3 bases; unmatched bases: 2. From germline, CDR1 is MNHGY and CDR2 SVAAGI. The CDR3 covers 14 residues.

This clonotype came up a few times. This rearrangement joins TRBV28 to TRBJ1-2; D uncertain. Germline-derived CDR1 and CDR2 are MDHEN and SYDVKM. This CDR3 contains 13 residues. Trimming removed 5 bases at V and 4 bases at J, with 11 bases between. CDR3 DNA: TGTGCCAGCAGTACCCACTGGGTCTATGGCTACACCTTC. As protein: CASSTHWVYGYTF.

In this sample, this clonotype turned up many times. V and J are TRBV20-1 and TRBJ2-3; 7 nucleotides align to TRBD1. The DNA end favors TRBJ2-7, so the J call may be wrong. The germline V gene encodes CDR1 DFQATT and CDR2 SNEGSKA (reference sequence). This CDR3 is 13 amino acids long. The CDR3, as DNA: TGCAGTGCTAGAGAGGCTCGGACAGGCGAGCAGTACTTC. It yields the protein CSAREARTGEQYF.

This clonotype was observed at least ten times. This chain links TRBV6-1 with TRBJ1-5; unclear D gene. The germline V gene has CDR1 MNHNS and CDR2 SASEGT. This CDR3 spans 14 amino acids. V shed 5 bases and J shed 1 base, with 9 bases lying between them. CDR3 DNA: TGTGCCAGCAGTCCCGTCCGCAGCAATCAGCCCCAGCATTTT. It encodes CASSPVRSNQPQHF.